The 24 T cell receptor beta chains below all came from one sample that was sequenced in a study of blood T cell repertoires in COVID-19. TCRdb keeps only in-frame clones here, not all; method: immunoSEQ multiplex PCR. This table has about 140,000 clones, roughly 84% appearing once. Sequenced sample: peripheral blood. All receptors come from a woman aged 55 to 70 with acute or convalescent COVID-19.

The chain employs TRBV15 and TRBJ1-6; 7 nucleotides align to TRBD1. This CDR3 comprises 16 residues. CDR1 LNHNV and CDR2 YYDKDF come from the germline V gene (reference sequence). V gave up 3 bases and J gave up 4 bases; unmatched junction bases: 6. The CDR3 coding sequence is TGTGCCACCAGCAGCCTGCCGGGACAGTATAATTCACCCCTCCACTTT. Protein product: CATSSLPGQYNSPLHF.

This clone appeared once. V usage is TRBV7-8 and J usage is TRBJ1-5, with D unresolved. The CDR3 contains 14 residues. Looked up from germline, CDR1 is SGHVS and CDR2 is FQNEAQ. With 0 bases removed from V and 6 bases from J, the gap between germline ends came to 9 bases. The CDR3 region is CASSLATSGQPQHF. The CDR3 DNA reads TGTGCCAGCAGCTTAGCAACATCAGGTCAGCCCCAGCATTTT.

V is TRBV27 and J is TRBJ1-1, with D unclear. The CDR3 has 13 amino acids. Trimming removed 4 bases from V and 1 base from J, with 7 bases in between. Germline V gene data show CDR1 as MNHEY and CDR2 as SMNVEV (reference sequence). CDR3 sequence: CASSSHGNTEAFF. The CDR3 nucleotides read TGTGCCAGCAGTTCCCACGGGAACACTGAAGCTTTCTTT.

The CDR3 spells CASSSAGQGDNEQFF. The CDR3 region has the DNA TGTGCCAGCAGTTCGGCGGGACAGGGGGACAATGAGCAGTTCTTC. The gene calls are TRBV28 and TRBJ2-1, with 11 nucleotides matching TRBD1. The CDR3 contains 15 residues. Germline V lookup: CDR1 MDHEN, CDR2 SYDVKM. Losses at the gene ends were 4 bases for V and 5 bases for J; bases not matched to a gene: 4. The variable domain in full, completed from reference TRBV28 and TRBJ2-1, reads DVKVTQSSRYLVKRTGEKVFLECVQDMDHENMFWYRQDPGLGLRLIYFSYDVKMKEKGDIPEGYSVSREKKERFSLILESASTNQTSMYLCASSSAGQGDNEQFFGPGTRLTVL.

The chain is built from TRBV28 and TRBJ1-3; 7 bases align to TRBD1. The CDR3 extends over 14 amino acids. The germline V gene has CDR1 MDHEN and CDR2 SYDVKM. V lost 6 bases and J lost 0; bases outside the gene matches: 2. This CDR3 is CASRRQGSGNTIYF. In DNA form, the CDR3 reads TGTGCCAGCAGGAGACAGGGCTCTGGAAACACCATATATTTT. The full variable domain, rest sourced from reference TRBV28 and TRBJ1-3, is DVKVTQSSRYLVKRTGEKVFLECVQDMDHENMFWYRQDPGLGLRLIYFSYDVKMKEKGDIPEGYSVSREKKERFSLILESASTNQTSMYLCASRRQGSGNTIYFGEGSWLTVV.

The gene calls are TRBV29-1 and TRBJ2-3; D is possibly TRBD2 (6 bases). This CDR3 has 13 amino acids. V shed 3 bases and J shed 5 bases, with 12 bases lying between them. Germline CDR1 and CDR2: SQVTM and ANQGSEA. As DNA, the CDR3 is TGCAGCGTTGAGGCCGGGACTTTAGATACGCAGTATTTT. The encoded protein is CSVEAGTLDTQYF.

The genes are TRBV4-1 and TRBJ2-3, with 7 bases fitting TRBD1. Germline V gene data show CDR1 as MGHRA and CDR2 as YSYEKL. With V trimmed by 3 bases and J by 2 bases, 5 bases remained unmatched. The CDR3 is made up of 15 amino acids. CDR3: CASSHSGQSTDTQYF. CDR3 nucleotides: TGCGCCAGCAGCCACTCGGGACAGTCCACAGATACGCAGTATTTT.

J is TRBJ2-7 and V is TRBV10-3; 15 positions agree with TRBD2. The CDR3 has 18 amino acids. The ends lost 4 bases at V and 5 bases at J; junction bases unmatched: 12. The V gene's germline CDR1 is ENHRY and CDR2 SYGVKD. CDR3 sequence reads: CAISGVGTSGRPGDEQYF. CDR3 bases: TGTGCCATCAGTGGGGTCGGGACTAGCGGGAGGCCGGGGGACGAGCAGTACTTC.

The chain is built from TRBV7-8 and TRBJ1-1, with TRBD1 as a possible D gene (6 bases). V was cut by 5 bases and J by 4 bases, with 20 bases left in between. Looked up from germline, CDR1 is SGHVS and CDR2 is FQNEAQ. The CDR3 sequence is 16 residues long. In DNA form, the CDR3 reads TGTGCCAGCAGCCCTCGACAGGCCGCCAGGGGCACTGAAGCTTTCTTT. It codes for CASSPRQAARGTEAFF. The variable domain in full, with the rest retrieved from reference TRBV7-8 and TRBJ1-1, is GAGVSQSPRYKVAKRGQDVALRCDPISGHVSLFWYQQALGQGPEFLTYFQNEAQLDKSGLPSDRFFAERPEGSVSTLKIQRTQQEDSAVYLCASSPRQAARGTEAFFGQGTRLTVV.

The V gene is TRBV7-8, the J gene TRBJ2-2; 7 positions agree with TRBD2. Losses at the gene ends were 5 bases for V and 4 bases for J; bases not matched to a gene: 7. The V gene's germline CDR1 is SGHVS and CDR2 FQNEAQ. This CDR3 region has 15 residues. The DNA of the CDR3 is TGTGCCAGCAGCCCTCTTGGGGAGGGCACCGGGGAGCTGTTTTTT. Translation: CASSPLGEGTGELFF.

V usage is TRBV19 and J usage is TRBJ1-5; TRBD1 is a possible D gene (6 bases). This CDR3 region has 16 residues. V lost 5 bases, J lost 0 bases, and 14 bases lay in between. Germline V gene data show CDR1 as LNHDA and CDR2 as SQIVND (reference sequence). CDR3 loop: CASSVTGFYSNQPQHF. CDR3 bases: TGTGCCAGTAGTGTAACAGGGTTTTATAGCAATCAGCCCCAGCATTTT. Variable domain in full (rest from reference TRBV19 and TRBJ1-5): DGGITQSPKYLFRKEGQNVTLSCEQNLNHDAMYWYRQDPGQGLRLIYYSQIVNDFQKGDIAEGYSVSREKKESFPLTVTSAQKNPTAFYLCASSVTGFYSNQPQHFGDGTRLSIL.

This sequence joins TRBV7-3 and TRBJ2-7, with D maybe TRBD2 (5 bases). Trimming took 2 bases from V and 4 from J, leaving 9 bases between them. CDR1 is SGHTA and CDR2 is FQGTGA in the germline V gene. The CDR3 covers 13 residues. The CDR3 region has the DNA TGTGCCAGCAGCTTACAGCCGGGGTACGAGCAGTACTTC. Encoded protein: CASSLQPGYEQYF.

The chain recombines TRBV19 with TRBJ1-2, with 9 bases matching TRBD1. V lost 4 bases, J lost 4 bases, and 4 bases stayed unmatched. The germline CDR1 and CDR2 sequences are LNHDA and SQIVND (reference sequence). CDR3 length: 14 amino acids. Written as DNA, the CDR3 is TGTGCCAGTAGTACCGGGACAGGGATCTATGGCTACACCTTC. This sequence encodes CASSTGTGIYGYTF. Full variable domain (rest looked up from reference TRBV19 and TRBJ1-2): DGGITQSPKYLFRKEGQNVTLSCEQNLNHDAMYWYRQDPGQGLRLIYYSQIVNDFQKGDIAEGYSVSREKKESFPLTVTSAQKNPTAFYLCASSTGTGIYGYTFGSGTRLTVV.

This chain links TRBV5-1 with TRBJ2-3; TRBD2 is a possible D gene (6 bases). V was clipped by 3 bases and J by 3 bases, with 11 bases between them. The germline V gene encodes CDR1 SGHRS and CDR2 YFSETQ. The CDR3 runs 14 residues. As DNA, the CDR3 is TGCGCCAGCAGCTATCTGGGAGGAACAGATACGCAGTATTTT. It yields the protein CASSYLGGTDTQYF.

The CDR3 DNA sequence: TGCGCCAGCAGCTTGGGCCGGGAGTCGATCCCCCATCAAGCTTTCTTT. Its translation is CASSLGRESIPHQAFF. The rearrangement joins TRBV5-1 to TRBJ1-1; D is undetermined. V was shortened by 0 bases and J by 9 bases, with 21 bases between the two germline ends. The CDR3 contains 16 residues. CDR1 and CDR2 (germline): SGHRS, YFSETQ.

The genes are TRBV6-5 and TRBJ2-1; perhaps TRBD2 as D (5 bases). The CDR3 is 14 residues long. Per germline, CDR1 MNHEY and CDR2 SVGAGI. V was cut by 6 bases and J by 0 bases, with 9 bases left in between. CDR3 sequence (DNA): TGTGCCAGCAGCGGACTTCTCTCCTACAATGAGCAGTTCTTC. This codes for CASSGLLSYNEQFF.

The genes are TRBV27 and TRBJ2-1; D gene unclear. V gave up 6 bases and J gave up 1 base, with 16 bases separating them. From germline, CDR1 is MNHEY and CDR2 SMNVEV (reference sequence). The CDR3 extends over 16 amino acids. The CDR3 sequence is CASRNPGSLSYNEQFF. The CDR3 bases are TGTGCCAGCAGAAACCCCGGGTCTTTATCCTACAATGAGCAGTTCTTC.

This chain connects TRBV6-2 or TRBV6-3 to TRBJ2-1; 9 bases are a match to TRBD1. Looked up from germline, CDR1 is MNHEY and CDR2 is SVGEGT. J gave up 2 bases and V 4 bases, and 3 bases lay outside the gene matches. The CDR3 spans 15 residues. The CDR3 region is CASSSRDRAYNEQFF. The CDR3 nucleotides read TGTGCCAGCAGTTCCCGGGACAGGGCCTACAATGAGCAGTTCTTC.

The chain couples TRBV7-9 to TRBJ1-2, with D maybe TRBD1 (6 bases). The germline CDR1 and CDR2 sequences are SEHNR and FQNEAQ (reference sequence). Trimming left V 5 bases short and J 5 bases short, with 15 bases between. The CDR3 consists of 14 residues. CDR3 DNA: TGTGCCAGCAGCATGCCTAGGACAGCTTATGGCTACACCTTC. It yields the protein CASSMPRTAYGYTF.

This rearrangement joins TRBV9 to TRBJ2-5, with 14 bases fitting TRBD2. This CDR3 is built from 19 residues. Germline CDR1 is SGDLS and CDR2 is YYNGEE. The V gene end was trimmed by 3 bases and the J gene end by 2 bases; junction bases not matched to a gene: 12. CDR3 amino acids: CASSGPGLAGVSNQETQYF. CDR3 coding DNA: TGTGCCAGCAGCGGACCGGGACTAGCGGGAGTTTCGAATCAAGAGACCCAGTACTTC. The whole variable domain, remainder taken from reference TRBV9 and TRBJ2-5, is DSGVTQTPKHLITATGQRVTLRCSPRSGDLSVYWYQQSLDQGLQFLIQYYNGEERAKGNILERFSAQQFPDLHSELNLSSLELGDSALYFCASSGPGLAGVSNQETQYFGPGTRLLVL.

CDR3 amino acids: CASSLGMEGGPLHF. For the CDR3, the DNA is TGTGCCAGCAGCTTAGGAATGGAGGGCGGACCCCTCCACTTT. J is TRBJ1-6 and V is TRBV7-2, with D unclear. This CDR3 spans 14 amino acids. Germline CDR1 is SGHTA and CDR2 is FQGNSA. Trimming cost V 1 base and J 12 bases, with 13 bases left between them.

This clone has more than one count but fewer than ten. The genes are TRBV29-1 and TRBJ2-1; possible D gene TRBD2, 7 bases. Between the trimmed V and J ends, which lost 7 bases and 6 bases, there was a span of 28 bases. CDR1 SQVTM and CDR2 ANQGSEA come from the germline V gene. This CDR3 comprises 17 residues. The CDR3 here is CSAQRGQSARGGNEQFF. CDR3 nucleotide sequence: TGCAGCGCCCAACGCGGGCAGTCGGCGAGGGGGGGCAATGAGCAGTTCTTC.

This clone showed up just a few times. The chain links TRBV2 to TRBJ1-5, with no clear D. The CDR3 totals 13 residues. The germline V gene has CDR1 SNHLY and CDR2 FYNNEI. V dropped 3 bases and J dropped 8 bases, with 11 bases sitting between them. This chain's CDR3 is CASSDRSEEPQHF. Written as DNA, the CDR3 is TGTGCCAGCAGTGATCGGTCAGAGGAGCCCCAGCATTTT.

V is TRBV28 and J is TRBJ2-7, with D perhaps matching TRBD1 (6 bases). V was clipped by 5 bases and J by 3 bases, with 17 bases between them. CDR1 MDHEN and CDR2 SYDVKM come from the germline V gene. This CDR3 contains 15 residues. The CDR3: CASSPVGTPVYEQYF. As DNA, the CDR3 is TGTGCCAGCAGTCCCGTTGGGACACCAGTCTACGAGCAGTACTTC.